This entry features one TCR beta chain sequence. This record comes from a study of blood T cell repertoires in COVID-19. At the level of the study: There were acute and convalescent COVID-19 samples, and they came from the United States, Italy and Spain. Nucleic acid was either cDNA or gDNA, and it came from T cells, B-cell-depleted T cells, or PBMCs.

Data came from immunoSEQ multiplex PCR; TCRdb stores just in-frame clones and leaves some out. Of roughly 260,000 clones in the sample, around 87% were seen once. The clonotype comes from a woman in her fifties or sixties with acute or convalescent COVID-19. The source material was peripheral blood.

Written as DNA, the CDR3 is TGTGCCACCAGTGAGGTGACAGGGGACGGCTACACCTTC. It codes for CATSEVTGDGYTF. The rearrangement uses TRBV24-1 and TRBJ1-2; the match to TRBD1 covers 8 bases. The CDR3 contains 13 residues. From germline, CDR1 is KGHDR and CDR2 SFDVKD. V gave up 4 bases and J gave up 8 bases; unmatched junction bases: 5.